These T cell receptor beta chains were read from a single sample in a study of cytomegalovirus exposure and HLA in healthy donors. Assay used: immunoSEQ multiplex PCR; TCRdb lists only in-frame clones, some missing. Here the sample spans 170,000 or so clones, around four fifths being singletons. The sequenced material came from PBMCs. The receptors were gathered from a girl aged 5 to 17 in good health and CMV-seropositive. The CDR3 runs from the conserved cysteine through the conserved F or W. The order of the fields is clone size, V gene, J gene, D gene, CDR3 protein, CDR3 DNA. The D gene is left open where the match is weak. A row's size may be missing; if present it is once, few, many or a size class.

abundance: NA; v_gene: TRBV7-3; j_gene: TRBJ1-1; d_gene: TRBD1; CDR3aa: CASNPDRVSEAFF; CDR3nt: TGTGCCAGCAACCCGGACAGGGTTTCTGAAGCTTTCTTT
abundance: NA; v_gene: TRBV6-4; j_gene: TRBJ2-3; d_gene: TRBD2; CDR3aa: CASSASGGATDTQYF; CDR3nt: TGTGCCAGCAGTGCTAGCGGGGGGGCCACAGATACGCAGTATTTT
abundance: NA; v_gene: TRBV27; j_gene: TRBJ1-1; d_gene: NA; CDR3aa: CASSPRMGAWNTEAFF; CDR3nt: TGTGCCAGCAGCCCCCGCATGGGGGCCTGGAACACTGAAGCTTTCTTT
abundance: NA; v_gene: TRBV7-8; j_gene: TRBJ1-1; d_gene: TRBD1; CDR3aa: CASGTGTANTEAFF; CDR3nt: TGTGCCAGCGGAACCGGGACAGCGAACACTGAAGCTTTCTTT
abundance: NA; v_gene: TRBV27; j_gene: TRBJ2-3; d_gene: TRBD2; CDR3aa: CASSLSSSGGQDTQYF; CDR3nt: TGTGCCAGCAGTTTATCGTCTAGCGGGGGGCAAGATACGCAGTATTTT
abundance: NA; v_gene: TRBV27; j_gene: TRBJ2-3; d_gene: NA; CDR3aa: CASSYSLTSDTQYF; CDR3nt: TGTGCCAGCAGTTACTCCTTGACTTCAGATACGCAGTATTTT
abundance: NA; v_gene: TRBV13; j_gene: TRBJ1-2; d_gene: TRBD1; CDR3aa: CASSSQQGVASGYTF; CDR3nt: TGTGCCAGCAGCTCCCAACAGGGGGTGGCGAGTGGCTACACCTTC
abundance: NA; v_gene: TRBV12-5; j_gene: TRBJ1-2; d_gene: NA; CDR3aa: CASGLERRGGYTF; CDR3nt: TGTGCTAGTGGTTTGGAAAGGAGAGGTGGCTACACCTTC
abundance: NA; v_gene: TRBV11-2; j_gene: TRBJ2-4; d_gene: NA; CDR3aa: CASSKAGNIQYF; CDR3nt: TGTGCCAGCAGCAAAGCGGGAAACATTCAGTACTTC
abundance: few; v_gene: TRBV19; j_gene: TRBJ1-5; d_gene: NA; CDR3aa: CASSLGSFPPQHF; CDR3nt: TGTGCCAGTAGTTTGGGCAGCTTTCCGCCCCAGCATTTT
abundance: few; v_gene: TRBV9; j_gene: TRBJ2-7; d_gene: TRBD1; CDR3aa: CASSVAPGTGEGEQYF; CDR3nt: TGTGCCAGCAGCGTAGCTCCCGGGACAGGGGAGGGCGAGCAGTACTTC
abundance: NA; v_gene: TRBV15; j_gene: TRBJ2-3; d_gene: NA; CDR3aa: CATSREPGRPDTQYF; CDR3nt: TGTGCCACCAGCAGAGAACCAGGGAGGCCAGATACGCAGTATTTT
abundance: NA; v_gene: TRBV6-6; j_gene: TRBJ1-5; d_gene: TRBD1; CDR3aa: CASSFGTGGSNQPQHF; CDR3nt: TGTGCCAGCAGCTTCGGGACAGGGGGAAGTAATCAGCCCCAGCATTTT
abundance: NA; v_gene: TRBV5-4; j_gene: TRBJ2-1; d_gene: TRBD2; CDR3aa: CASSPAARRGGRNEQFF; CDR3nt: TGTGCCAGCAGCCCGGCCGCAAGGCGGGGGGGCCGCAATGAGCAGTTCTTC
abundance: few; v_gene: TRBV6-1; j_gene: TRBJ2-3; d_gene: TRBD2; CDR3aa: CASSGFRLAGPDTQYF; CDR3nt: TGTGCCAGCAGTGGGTTCCGGCTAGCGGGTCCCGATACGCAGTATTTT
abundance: once; v_gene: TRBV7-2; j_gene: TRBJ2-1; d_gene: NA; CDR3aa: CASKKTQATEQFF; CDR3nt: TGTGCCAGCAAGAAAACCCAAGCAACTGAGCAGTTCTTC
abundance: NA; v_gene: TRBV21-1; j_gene: TRBJ1-1; d_gene: NA; CDR3aa: CASQLDPERGTEAFF; CDR3nt: TGTGCCAGCCAGCTGGATCCGGAGAGAGGAACTGAAGCTTTCTTT
abundance: NA; v_gene: TRBV5-5; j_gene: TRBJ1-2; d_gene: NA; CDR3aa: CASSRQISYGYTF; CDR3nt: TGTGCCAGCAGCCGACAGATCTCCTATGGCTACACCTTC
abundance: NA; v_gene: TRBV6-1; j_gene: TRBJ1-4; d_gene: TRBD1; CDR3aa: CASSPDRGSEKLFF; CDR3nt: TGTGCCAGCAGTCCGGACAGGGGAAGTGAAAAACTGTTTTTT
abundance: NA; v_gene: TRBV27; j_gene: TRBJ2-7; d_gene: NA; CDR3aa: CASSGGHSTSYEQYF; CDR3nt: TGTGCCAGCAGTGGGGGACACTCCACCTCCTACGAGCAGTACTTC
abundance: NA; v_gene: TRBV5-5; j_gene: TRBJ1-2; d_gene: TRBD1; CDR3aa: CASSAPGQGNYGYTF; CDR3nt: TGTGCCAGCAGCGCACCGGGACAGGGGAACTATGGCTACACCTTC
abundance: NA; v_gene: TRBV30; j_gene: TRBJ1-3; d_gene: NA; CDR3aa: CAWSVYNTIYF; CDR3nt: TGTGCCTGGAGTGTTTATAACACCATATATTTT
abundance: NA; v_gene: TRBV2; j_gene: TRBJ2-2; d_gene: TRBD1; CDR3aa: CASSRETGASTGELFF; CDR3nt: TGTGCCAGCAGTAGGGAGACAGGGGCGAGCACCGGGGAGCTGTTTTTT
abundance: NA; v_gene: TRBV29-1; j_gene: TRBJ1-1; d_gene: TRBD1; CDR3aa: CSAPGQVNTEAFF; CDR3nt: TGCAGCGCCCCGGGACAGGTGAACACTGAAGCTTTCTTT
abundance: NA; v_gene: TRBV19; j_gene: TRBJ1-1; d_gene: NA; CDR3aa: CASSIDHEASTEAFF; CDR3nt: TGTGCCAGTAGTATTGATCACGAGGCGAGCACTGAAGCTTTCTTT
abundance: NA; v_gene: TRBV6-5; j_gene: TRBJ2-7; d_gene: TRBD1; CDR3aa: CASRPFDRGLYEQYF; CDR3nt: TGTGCCAGCAGACCATTCGACAGGGGGCTTTACGAGCAGTACTTC
abundance: NA; v_gene: TRBV6-5; j_gene: TRBJ2-7; d_gene: TRBD1; CDR3aa: CASTRDRAGYEQYF; CDR3nt: TGTGCCAGCACCCGGGACAGGGCCGGCTACGAGCAGTACTTC
abundance: NA; v_gene: TRBV7-8; j_gene: TRBJ1-6; d_gene: TRBD1; CDR3aa: CASSLTTGASPLHF; CDR3nt: TGTGCCAGCAGCTTAACGACAGGGGCCTCACCCCTCCACTTT
abundance: NA; v_gene: TRBV9; j_gene: TRBJ1-2; d_gene: NA; CDR3aa: CASSVGEGQAYGYTF; CDR3nt: TGTGCCAGCAGCGTAGGGGAGGGACAAGCCTATGGCTACACCTTC
abundance: NA; v_gene: TRBV11-2; j_gene: TRBJ2-1; d_gene: TRBD2; CDR3aa: CASSTRLAGGGYNEQFF; CDR3nt: TGTGCCAGCAGCACCCGACTAGCGGGGGGGGGCTACAATGAGCAGTTCTTC
abundance: NA; v_gene: TRBV5-6; j_gene: TRBJ1-5; d_gene: NA; CDR3aa: CASSRFLGQPQHF; CDR3nt: TGTGCCAGCAGCCGGTTCCTAGGACAGCCCCAGCATTTT
abundance: NA; v_gene: TRBV6-1; j_gene: TRBJ2-3; d_gene: TRBD1; CDR3aa: CASSGGQGRTDTQYF; CDR3nt: TGTGCCAGCAGTGGGGGACAGGGGAGGACAGATACGCAGTATTTT
abundance: NA; v_gene: TRBV7-9; j_gene: TRBJ1-4; d_gene: TRBD1; CDR3aa: CASSRTGTGFEKLFF; CDR3nt: TGTGCCAGCAGCCGGACCGGGACAGGGTTCGAAAAACTGTTTTTT
abundance: NA; v_gene: TRBV6-1; j_gene: TRBJ2-3; d_gene: NA; CDR3aa: CAYKEARTDTQYF; CDR3nt: TGTGCTTATAAGGAGGCCCGCACAGATACGCAGTATTTT
abundance: NA; v_gene: TRBV19; j_gene: TRBJ2-1; d_gene: TRBD1; CDR3aa: CASSRTGGTYEQFF; CDR3nt: TGTGCCAGTAGTCGGACAGGGGGTACGTATGAGCAGTTCTTC
abundance: NA; v_gene: TRBV10-1; j_gene: TRBJ1-1; d_gene: NA; CDR3aa: CASSESASLNTEAFF; CDR3nt: TGCGCCAGCAGTGAGTCGGCATCACTGAACACTGAAGCTTTCTTT
abundance: NA; v_gene: TRBV6-5; j_gene: TRBJ2-3; d_gene: NA; CDR3aa: CASSLQGGTDTQYF; CDR3nt: TGTGCCAGCAGCCTACAGGGGGGGACAGATACGCAGTATTTT
abundance: NA; v_gene: TRBV6-6; j_gene: TRBJ2-7; d_gene: TRBD1; CDR3aa: CRTGGYEQYF; CDR3nt: TGCCGGACAGGGGGCTACGAGCAGTACTTC
abundance: NA; v_gene: TRBV6-1; j_gene: TRBJ2-7; d_gene: TRBD1; CDR3aa: CASRGQALYEQYF; CDR3nt: TGTGCCAGCAGAGGACAGGCGCTATACGAGCAGTACTTC
abundance: NA; v_gene: TRBV9; j_gene: TRBJ2-3; d_gene: NA; CDR3aa: CASSEGVADTQYF; CDR3nt: TGTGCCAGCAGCGAGGGGGTAGCGGATACGCAGTATTTT
abundance: NA; v_gene: TRBV13; j_gene: TRBJ2-4; d_gene: NA; CDR3aa: CASSSPPTGKAKNIQYF; CDR3nt: TGTGCCAGCAGCTCCCCGCCCACAGGAAAAGCCAAAAACATTCAGTACTTC
abundance: NA; v_gene: TRBV5-1; j_gene: TRBJ1-2; d_gene: NA; CDR3aa: CASSGGKDSPRGYTF; CDR3nt: TGCGCCAGCAGCGGGGGCAAGGACAGCCCCCGTGGCTACACCTTC
abundance: once; v_gene: TRBV7-2; j_gene: TRBJ2-4; d_gene: NA; CDR3aa: CASSLATDSGLAKNIQYF; CDR3nt: TGTGCCAGCAGCTTAGCGACGGACAGTGGGCTAGCCAAAAACATTCAGTACTTC
abundance: NA; v_gene: TRBV7-3; j_gene: TRBJ1-2; d_gene: TRBD1; CDR3aa: CASSLTGGDGYTF; CDR3nt: TGTGCCAGCAGCTTAACAGGGGGCGATGGCTACACCTTC
abundance: NA; v_gene: TRBV25-1; j_gene: TRBJ1-4; d_gene: TRBD1; CDR3aa: CASSYAGGNEKLFF; CDR3nt: TGTGCCAGCAGTTATGCAGGGGGTAATGAAAAACTGTTTTTT
abundance: NA; v_gene: TRBV2; j_gene: TRBJ1-5; d_gene: NA; CDR3aa: CASSDSFYSNQPQHF; CDR3nt: TGTGCCAGCAGTGACTCGTTCTATAGCAATCAGCCCCAGCATTTT
abundance: NA; v_gene: TRBV5-1; j_gene: TRBJ2-7; d_gene: TRBD1; CDR3aa: CASSRWTGESEQYF; CDR3nt: TGCGCCAGCAGCCGATGGACAGGGGAGTCCGAGCAGTACTTC
abundance: few; v_gene: TRBV19; j_gene: TRBJ1-5; d_gene: NA; CDR3aa: CASRLGGAPNQPQHF; CDR3nt: TGTGCCAGTAGACTGGGGGGAGCCCCAAATCAGCCCCAGCATTTT
abundance: NA; v_gene: TRBV4-1; j_gene: TRBJ2-3; d_gene: NA; CDR3aa: CASSQALPDTQYF; CDR3nt: TGCGCCAGCAGCCAAGCCCTACCAGATACGCAGTATTTT
abundance: NA; v_gene: TRBV4-1; j_gene: TRBJ1-2; d_gene: NA; CDR3aa: CASSPMGSQANYGYTF; CDR3nt: TGCGCCAGCAGCCCCATGGGCAGCCAAGCTAACTATGGCTACACCTTC